The 31 T cell receptor beta chains listed next were all sequenced from one sample in a study of shared clonotypes between healthy human individuals. The table came from immunoSEQ multiplex PCR; TCRdb's copy has only in-frame clones and leaves some out. The sample lists over a million clones; 96% were seen once. The sequencing input was naive CD4+ T cells sorted from blood. Specified subset: CD45RA+ positively selected. Receptors originate from a man aged 25 to 45 in good health.

The CDR3 reads CASSPYEGDENKTNTEAFF. The CDR3 DNA follows: TGTGCCAGCAGCCCGTATGAGGGGGATGAGAACAAGACGAACACTGAAGCTTTCTTT. The chain carries TRBV11-3 and TRBJ1-1; D may be TRBD1 (6 bases). Trimming left V 5 bases short and J 1 base short, with 26 bases between. In germline, CDR1 is SGHNT, CDR2 YENEEA. The CDR3 runs 19 residues.

V and J are TRBV10-2 and TRBJ2-4; TRBD1 or TRBD2 may be the D gene (5 bases each). V lost 2 bases and J lost 6, with 14 bases in between. Germline CDR1 reads WSHSY; CDR2 reads SAAADI. This CDR3 comprises 15 residues. The CDR3 DNA follows: TGCGCCAGCAGTGAGGAGGGCAGGGTAATAAACATTCAGTACTTC. Translation gives CASSEEGRVINIQYF.

The chain has TRBV29-1 and TRBJ1-2; D not resolved. The CDR3 has 12 residues. V was cut by 0 bases and J by 8 bases, with 10 bases left in between. CDR1 and CDR2 from the germline V gene are SQVTM and ANQGSEA. The CDR3 reads CSVEDSSGGYTF. The CDR3 nucleotides read TGCAGCGTTGAAGACAGCTCCGGAGGCTACACCTTC.

The gene calls are TRBV11-2 and TRBJ2-2; D is unclear. The CDR3 loop spans 14 amino acids. V lost 1 base and J 6 bases, leaving 9 bases between the germline ends. Germline assignment: CDR1 SGHAT and CDR2 FQNNGV. The CDR3 loop is CASSLVPRAGELFF. For the CDR3, the DNA is TGTGCCAGCAGCTTAGTCCCACGCGCCGGGGAGCTGTTTTTT.

This chain connects TRBV9 to TRBJ1-2; D is perhaps TRBD1 (5 bases). V gave up 0 bases and J gave up 7 bases, with 10 bases separating them. This CDR3 region has 13 residues. Germline assignment: CDR1 SGDLS and CDR2 YYNGEE. CDR3 in DNA: TGTGCCAGCAGCGTAGAGGGGTTCAGTGGCTACACCTTC. Encoded protein: CASSVEGFSGYTF.

The chain is built from TRBV11-2 and TRBJ2-2; D is ambiguous. V dropped 4 bases and J dropped 1 base, with 7 bases sitting between them. Looked up from germline, CDR1 is SGHAT and CDR2 is FQNNGV. This CDR3 region has 14 residues. CDR3 nucleotide sequence: TGTGCCAGCAGCTCCGTGAGGAACACCGGGGAGCTGTTTTTT. It is translated as CASSSVRNTGELFF.

The rearrangement uses TRBV5-5 and TRBJ2-7, with 7 bases lining up with TRBD1. V lost 4 bases, J lost 9 bases, and 10 bases stayed unmatched. The CDR3 totals 13 residues. Germline values: CDR1 SGHKS, CDR2 YYEKEE (reference sequence). In nucleotides, the CDR3 is TGTGCCAGCAGCCCGGGGACAGCCATTTGGCAGTACTTC. It codes for CASSPGTAIWQYF.

For this clone: The sample contains more than one DNA sequence encoding this CDR3. The chain couples TRBV5-1 to TRBJ2-5; D may be TRBD1 or TRBD2 (6 bases each). Germline-derived CDR1 and CDR2 are SGHRS and YFSETQ. Trimming cost V 0 bases and J 4 bases, with 10 bases left between them. The CDR3 length is 14 residues. CDR3 amino acids: CASSLEGGGETQYF. The CDR3 DNA sequence: TGCGCCAGCAGCTTGGAGGGGGGCGGAGAGACCCAGTACTTC.

V usage is TRBV12-5 and J usage is TRBJ2-1; 9 bases are shared with TRBD2. J gave up 4 bases and V 2 bases, and 9 bases lay outside the gene matches. The CDR3 has 17 residues. From germline, CDR1 is LGHNT and CDR2 FRNRAP. The CDR3 is CASGLRGSREGYNEQFF. The CDR3 DNA reads as TGTGCTAGTGGTTTGAGAGGTTCGCGGGAGGGTTACAATGAGCAGTTCTTC.

This chain joins TRBV28 and TRBJ1-3; D is unclear. Trimming shortened V by 6 bases and J by 7 bases, and 13 bases separated the two germline ends. The CDR3 spans 13 residues. Germline CDR1 MDHEN, CDR2 SYDVKM. The CDR3 loop is CASRRGPGNTIYF. The CDR3 nucleotides read TGTGCCAGCAGGCGAGGACCGGGGAACACCATATATTTT.

The chain joins TRBV30 to TRBJ1-5; D ambiguous. Trimming removed 3 bases from V and 2 bases from J, with 11 bases in between. Looked up from germline, CDR1 is GTSNPN and CDR2 is SVGIG (reference sequence). The CDR3 covers 14 residues. CDR3 region: CAWSDLVGNQPQHF. The CDR3 coding sequence is TGTGCCTGGAGCGATCTAGTTGGCAATCAGCCCCAGCATTTT. The full variable domain, completed using reference TRBV30 and TRBJ1-5, is SQTIHQWPATLVQPVGSPLSLECTVEGTSNPNLYWYRQAAGRGLQLLFYSVGIGQISSEVPQNLSASRPQDRQFILSSKKLLLSDSGFYLCAWSDLVGNQPQHFGDGTRLSIL.

V gene TRBV11-2 combines with J gene TRBJ2-2; D unresolved. V was trimmed by 5 bases and J by 6 bases, leaving 28 bases between them. This CDR3 has 19 residues. Germline V lookup: CDR1 SGHAT, CDR2 FQNNGV. CDR3 loop: CASSPDPWTATVGSGELFF. The CDR3, as DNA: TGTGCCAGCAGCCCTGACCCCTGGACCGCGACTGTGGGTTCCGGGGAGCTGTTTTTT. Full variable domain (missing parts from reference TRBV11-2 and TRBJ2-2): EAGVAQSPRYKIIEKRQSVAFWCNPISGHATLYWYQQILGQGPKLLIQFQNNGVVDDSQLPKDRFSAERLKGVDSTLKIQPAKLEDSAVYLCASSPDPWTATVGSGELFFGEGSRLTVL.

The chain carries TRBV28 and TRBJ1-2, with D hard to call. CDR3 size: 11 residues. V lost 7 bases, J lost 6 bases, and 9 bases lay in between. CDR1 and CDR2 (germline): MDHEN, SYDVKM. CDR3 residues: CASTTSDGYTF. CDR3 sequence (DNA): TGTGCCAGCACCACTTCGGATGGCTACACCTTC.

This chain uses TRBV2 with TRBJ1-4; D is ambiguous. Trimming left V 5 bases short and J 4 bases short, with 14 bases between. The CDR3 is 15 residues long. Germline V gives CDR1 SNHLY, CDR2 FYNNEI. The CDR3 DNA sequence: TGTGCCAGCAGTCTTCGGGCGATTGGTAATGAAAAACTGTTTTTT. Translation: CASSLRAIGNEKLFF.

A remark on this clone: The sample carries other DNA sequences with the same CDR3. The chain combines TRBV29-1 with TRBJ2-3; 8 nucleotides agree with TRBD2. This CDR3 region has 14 residues. Germline-derived CDR1 and CDR2 are SQVTM and ANQGSEA. Unmatched junction bases numbered 6, after V lost 6 bases and J lost 1 base. CDR3 sequence reads: CSVKLAGRTDTQYF. DNA of the CDR3: TGCAGCGTGAAGTTAGCGGGACGCACAGATACGCAGTATTTT.

The chain carries TRBV28 and TRBJ2-7, with D perhaps matching TRBD2 (7 bases). The V gene's germline CDR1 is MDHEN and CDR2 SYDVKM. V lost 2 bases and J 1 base, leaving 12 bases between the germline ends. The CDR3 has 15 amino acids. The CDR3 is CASSLTQGGSYEQYF. As DNA, the CDR3 is TGTGCCAGCAGTTTAACACAGGGAGGGTCCTACGAGCAGTACTTC.

The V call is TRBV7-2, the J call TRBJ1-4; D not resolved. V gave up 3 bases and J gave up 4 bases, with 6 bases separating them. The CDR3 spans 13 residues. Germline CDR1 reads SGHTA; CDR2 reads FQGNSA. The CDR3 loop is CASSFQVNEKLFF. The CDR3 DNA is TGTGCCAGCAGCTTCCAGGTTAATGAAAAACTGTTTTTT.

This sequence joins TRBV2 and TRBJ2-1; D is ambiguous. The CDR3 is made up of 10 amino acids. Germline CDR1 and CDR2: SNHLY and FYNNEI. With 5 bases removed from V and 7 bases from J, the gap between germline ends came to 3 bases. The CDR3: CASSWNEQFF. The CDR3 bases are TGTGCCAGCAGTTGGAATGAGCAGTTCTTC. Full variable domain (outside the CDR3, taken from reference TRBV2 and TRBJ2-1): EPEVTQTPSHQVTQMGQEVILRCVPISNHLYFYWYRQILGQKVEFLVSFYNNEISEKSEIFDDQFSVERPDGSNFTLKIRSTKLEDSAMYFCASSWNEQFFGPGTRLTVL.

This clone was observed once. The V call is TRBV18, the J call TRBJ2-7; 8 bases are shared with TRBD1. This CDR3 comprises 15 residues. V was pared by 4 bases and J by 2 bases, with 7 bases of the junction left unmatched. Germline CDR1 reads KGHSH; CDR2 reads LQKENI. This chain's CDR3 is CASSLKTGVPYEQYF. In DNA, the CDR3 is TGTGCCAGCTCACTAAAGACAGGGGTTCCCTACGAGCAGTACTTC.

V is TRBV7-2 and J is TRBJ1-4; no reliable D call. The V and J ends lost 3 bases and 4 bases respectively, with 9 bases between them. From germline, CDR1 is SGHTA and CDR2 FQGNSA. The CDR3 is made up of 14 amino acids. The CDR3 protein is CASSFGSDNEKLFF. CDR3 sequence (DNA): TGTGCCAGCAGCTTTGGGTCGGATAATGAAAAACTGTTTTTT. Together with reference TRBV7-2 and TRBJ1-4, the CDR3 gives the full variable domain: GAGVSQSPSNKVTEKGKDVELRCDPISGHTALYWYRQSLGQGLEFLIYFQGNSAPDKSGLPSDRFSAERTGGSVSTLTIQRTQQEDSAVYLCASSFGSDNEKLFFGSGTQLSVL.

V gene TRBV5-1 combines with J gene TRBJ2-3, with 7 bases that match TRBD1. The CDR3 runs 14 residues. V gave up 4 bases and J gave up 2 bases; unmatched junction bases: 4. CDR1 SGHRS and CDR2 YFSETQ come from the germline V gene. The CDR3: CASSGGQPTDTQYF. The CDR3 nucleotides read TGCGCCAGCAGCGGGGGACAGCCCACAGATACGCAGTATTTT.

The V call is TRBV29-1, the J call TRBJ2-3; 9 bases fit TRBD2. CDR1 SQVTM and CDR2 ANQGSEA come from the germline V gene. After removal of 7 bases from V and 3 bases from J, the junction contained 5 bases not matched to a gene. The CDR3 runs 13 residues. CDR3 nucleotides: TGCAGCGACCTTAGCGGGAGTACAGATACGCAGTATTTT. Translated: CSDLSGSTDTQYF.

The J gene is TRBJ2-6, the V gene TRBV25-1, with TRBD1 matching 8 bases. Germline V lookup: CDR1 MGHDK, CDR2 SYGVNS. CDR3 size: 16 residues. Trimming cost V 2 bases and J 3 bases; bases outside gene matches: 3. The DNA for the CDR3 is TGTGCCAGCAGTGAACAGGGGGCGCGTGGGGCCAACGTCCTGACTTTC. Amino acids: CASSEQGARGANVLTF.

This chain joins TRBV10-3 and TRBJ1-1; D is perhaps TRBD1 (5 bases). V lost 11 bases and J lost 11, with 21 bases in between. CDR1 is ENHRY and CDR2 is SYGVKD in the germline V gene. The CDR3 covers 12 residues. CDR3 DNA sequence: TGTGCCTCCACCGGGGCCTATCCGGAGGCTTTCTTT. Its protein product is CASTGAYPEAFF.

The chain employs TRBV6-1 and TRBJ2-7; 9 bases match TRBD2. Germline V gene lookup returns CDR1 MNHNS and CDR2 SASEGT. This CDR3 has 15 residues. V was pared by 4 bases and J by 9 bases, with 13 bases of the junction left unmatched. CDR3 residues: CASSVHTGLAYPQYF. The CDR3 DNA follows: TGTGCCAGCAGTGTTCATACGGGACTAGCATATCCGCAGTACTTC.

This sequence joins TRBV6-6 and TRBJ1-3, with 10 bases fitting TRBD1. V dropped 6 bases and J dropped 4; count of bases not matched to a gene: 9. This CDR3 region has 16 residues. Germline V gives CDR1 MNHNY, CDR2 SVGAGI (reference sequence). CDR3 in amino acids: CASRAGTGVLGNTIYF. The CDR3 DNA follows: TGTGCCAGCAGGGCCGGGACAGGGGTTCTGGGAAACACCATATATTTT.

This rearrangement joins TRBV9 to TRBJ2-7; TRBD1 might be the D (5 bases). CDR1 is SGDLS, CDR2 YYNGEE, per germline. This CDR3 comprises 13 residues. V lost 4 bases, J lost 4 bases, and 12 bases lay in between. The CDR3 sequence is CASSPSTGYEQYF. In DNA form, the CDR3 reads TGTGCCAGCAGCCCTTCCACAGGATACGAGCAGTACTTC.

The chain uses TRBV11-3 and TRBJ2-3, with D hard to call. V was clipped by 1 base and J by 1 base, with 9 bases between them. CDR3 size: 15 residues. The germline gives CDR1 SGHNT, CDR2 YENEEA. CDR3 nucleotide sequence: TGTGCCAGCAGCTTAGGGCGGAGCCGCACAGATACGCAGTATTTT. It yields the protein CASSLGRSRTDTQYF.

The V and J genes are TRBV6-5 and TRBJ1-2; 11 bases fit TRBD1. Per germline, CDR1 MNHEY and CDR2 SVGAGI. This CDR3 is 16 amino acids long. V dropped 0 bases and J dropped 8; count of bases not matched to a gene: 8. This chain's CDR3 is CASSYSRTGGVGGYTF. DNA for the CDR3: TGTGCCAGCAGTTACTCGCGGACAGGGGGCGTGGGCGGCTACACCTTC.

A word on this clone: At one end, the junction sequence differs from germline, possibly due to a read error. V gene TRBV6-1 combines with J gene TRBJ2-5, with D maybe TRBD2 (5 bases). This CDR3 is 14 amino acids long. The germline gives CDR1 MNHNS, CDR2 SASEGT. CDR3 in amino acids: CASSFQDSEETQYF. CDR3 nucleotides: TGTGCCAGCAGTTTCCAGGACTCCGAAGAAACCCAGTACTTC.

This sequence joins TRBV5-4 and TRBJ2-1; 13 nucleotides align to TRBD2. With V trimmed by 6 bases and J by 3 bases, 15 bases remained unmatched. Germline V CDR1 and CDR2: SGHNT, YYREEE (reference sequence). The CDR3 totals 19 residues. CDR3 amino acids: CASKSSGTSGVGIYNEQFF. In DNA form, the CDR3 reads TGTGCCAGCAAGAGCTCTGGGACTAGCGGGGTGGGTATCTACAATGAGCAGTTCTTC.